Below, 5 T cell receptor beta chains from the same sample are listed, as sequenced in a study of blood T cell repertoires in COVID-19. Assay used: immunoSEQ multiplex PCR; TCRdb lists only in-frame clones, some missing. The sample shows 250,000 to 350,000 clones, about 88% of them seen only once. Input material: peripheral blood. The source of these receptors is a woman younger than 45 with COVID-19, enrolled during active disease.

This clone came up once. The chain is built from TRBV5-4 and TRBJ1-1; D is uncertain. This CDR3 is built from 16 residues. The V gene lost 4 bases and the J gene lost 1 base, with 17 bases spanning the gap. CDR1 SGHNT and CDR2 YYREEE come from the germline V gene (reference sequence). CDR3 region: CASSPRPKAGNTEAFF. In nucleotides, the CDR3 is TGTGCCAGCAGCCCCAGGCCCAAAGCCGGGAACACTGAAGCTTTCTTT.

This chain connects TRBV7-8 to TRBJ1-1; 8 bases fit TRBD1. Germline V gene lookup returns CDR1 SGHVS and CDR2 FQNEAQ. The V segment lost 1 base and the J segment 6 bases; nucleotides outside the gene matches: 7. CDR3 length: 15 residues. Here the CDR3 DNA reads TGTGCCAGCAGCTTAGAAGGGACAGGCTTTTCTGAAGCTTTCTTT. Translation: CASSLEGTGFSEAFF.

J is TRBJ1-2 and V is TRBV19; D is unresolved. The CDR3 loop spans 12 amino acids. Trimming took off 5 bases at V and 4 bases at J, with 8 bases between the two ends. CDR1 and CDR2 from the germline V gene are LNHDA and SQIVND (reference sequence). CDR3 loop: CASSPDIYGYTF. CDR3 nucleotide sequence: TGTGCCAGTAGTCCAGACATCTATGGCTACACCTTC.

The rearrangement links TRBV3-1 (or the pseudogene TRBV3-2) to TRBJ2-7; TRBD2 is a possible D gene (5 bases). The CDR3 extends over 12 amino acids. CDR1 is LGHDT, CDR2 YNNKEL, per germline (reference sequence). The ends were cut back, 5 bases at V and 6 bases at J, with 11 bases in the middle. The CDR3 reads CASSNPRGEQYF. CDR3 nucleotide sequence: TGTGCCAGCAGCAACCCCCGGGGCGAGCAGTACTTC.

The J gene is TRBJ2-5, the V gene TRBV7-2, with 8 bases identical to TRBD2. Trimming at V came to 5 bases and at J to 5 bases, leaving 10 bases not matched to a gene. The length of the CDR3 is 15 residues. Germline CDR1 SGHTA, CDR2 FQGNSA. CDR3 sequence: CASSLSGKEGETQYF. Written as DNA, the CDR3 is TGTGCCAGCAGCCTTAGCGGGAAGGAGGGGGAGACCCAGTACTTC.